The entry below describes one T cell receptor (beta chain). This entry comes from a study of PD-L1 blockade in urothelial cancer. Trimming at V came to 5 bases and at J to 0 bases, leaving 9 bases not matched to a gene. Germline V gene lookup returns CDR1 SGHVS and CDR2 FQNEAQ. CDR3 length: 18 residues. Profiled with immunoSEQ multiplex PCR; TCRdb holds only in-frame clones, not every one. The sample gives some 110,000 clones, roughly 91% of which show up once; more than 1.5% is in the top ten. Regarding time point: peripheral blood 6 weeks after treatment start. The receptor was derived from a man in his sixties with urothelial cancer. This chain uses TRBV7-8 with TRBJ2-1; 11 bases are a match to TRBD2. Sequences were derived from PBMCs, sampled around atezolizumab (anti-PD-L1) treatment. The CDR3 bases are TGTGCCAGCAGCCGGAGCTTGACTAGCGGGATCTCCTACAATGAGCAGTTCTTC. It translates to CASSRSLTSGISYNEQFF.